The T cell receptor beta chain described here comes from a study of CD4+ T cells in melanoma. CDR3 length: 13 residues. V gave up 0 bases and J gave up 14 bases; unmatched junction bases: 9. Germline assignment: CDR1 MNHEY and CDR2 SVGAGI. The method was immunoSEQ multiplex PCR; TCRdb's version includes in-frame clones alone and lacks a portion of them. The sample yields 12,000 to 15,000 clones, 68% seen once. Specimen: cells from a culture (not recorded whether cultured in vitro). This clonotype was obtained from a human donor with melanoma. The chain couples TRBV6-5 to TRBJ2-5, with 7 bases aligning to TRBD2. The CDR3 sequence: CASSYSPTSWKYF. DNA of the CDR3: TGTGCCAGCAGTTACTCACCGACTAGCTGGAAATACTTC.